The 30 T cell receptor beta chains given below trace back to one sample, sequenced in a study of breast tumors, draining lymph nodes, adjacent tissues. From the multiplex PCR reads, TCRdb called clonotypes with MiXCR, one entry per CDR3 protein. The data contain 150,000 or so distinct CDR3 sequences, around a third of them singletons. Axillary draining lymph nodes of breast cancer patients supplied the node samples. Sequencing input: axillary lymph node tissue. The receptors derive from a female donor with breast cancer. Some clones in this sample may be carry-over from other donors' samples.

With regard to this clonotype: The CDR3 does not end in the conserved phenylalanine or tryptophan, so this is likely a read error. The chain combines TRBV20-1 with TRBJ2-7; D may be TRBD1 (6 bases). Germline V gene sequence: CDR1 DFQATT, CDR2 SNEGSKA (reference sequence). The CDR3 totals 16 residues. CDR3 protein: CSAGDRKQGSRPEQYL. The CDR3 DNA reads as TGCAGTGCTGGAGATCGAAAACAGGGAAGCCGTCCCGAGCAGTACCTC.

This clonotype was seen repeatedly, ten times or more. The rearrangement uses TRBV12-3 or TRBV12-4 and TRBJ2-5; 7 bases fit TRBD1. V gave up 5 bases and J gave up 4 bases; unmatched junction bases: 4. The CDR3 contains 13 residues. The CDR3 sequence is CASSIRQGETQYF. CDR3 nucleotide sequence: TGTGCCAGCAGTATCAGACAGGGAGAGACCCAGTACTTC.

CDR3 nucleotide sequence: TGTGCCAGCAGTCGGACTCAACTTTCCGAGCAGTACTTC. Its translation is CASSRTQLSEQYF. The chain uses TRBV6-6 and TRBJ2-7, with D perhaps TRBD2 (5 bases). Per the germline V gene, CDR1 is MNHNY and CDR2 is SVGAGI (reference sequence). There are 13 residues in the CDR3. The germline V and J ends were trimmed by 5 bases and 6 bases, with 14 bases remaining between them.

This clonotype appeared many times. The gene calls are TRBV6-2 or TRBV6-3 and TRBJ2-2; 9 nucleotides align to TRBD2. CDR3 size: 15 residues. V gave up 2 bases and J gave up 4 bases; unmatched junction bases: 2. Germline assignment: CDR1 MNHEY and CDR2 SVGEGT. The DNA of the CDR3 is TGTGCCAGCAGTTACGGACTAGCGAGCACCGGGGAGCTGTTTTTT. Translation: CASSYGLASTGELFF.

This clonotype was seen a single time. A much larger clone is a single base away; this may be a read error. The chain is built from TRBV11-1 and TRBJ2-3; 8 nucleotides line up with TRBD1. The V gene's germline CDR1 is SGHAT and CDR2 FQDESV (reference sequence). With 4 bases clipped from V and 3 bases from J, the junction kept 6 bases outside the gene matches. The CDR3 contains 15 residues. CDR3 nucleotide sequence: TGTGCCAGCAGCTCCAGGGGGCAAATTACAGATACGCAGTATTTT. Translation gives CASSSRGQITDTQYF. Using reference TRBV11-1 and TRBJ2-3 for the parts outside the CDR3, the full variable domain is EAEVAQSPRYKITEKSQAVAFWCDPISGHATLYWYRQILGQGPELLVQFQDESVVDDSQLPKDRFSAERLKGVDSTLKIQPAELGDSAMYLCASSSRGQITDTQYFGPGTRLTVL.

Many counts were recorded for this clonotype. The genes are TRBV12-3 or TRBV12-4 and TRBJ2-7, with 8 bases matching TRBD1. There are 15 residues in the CDR3. V was pared by 1 base and J by 7 bases, with 9 bases of the junction left unmatched. DNA of the CDR3: TGTGCCAGCAGTTTAGTGGACAGGGATGGATGGGAGCAGTACTTC. Amino acid sequence: CASSLVDRDGWEQYF.

V and J are TRBV10-3 and TRBJ2-5; D remains ambiguous. Trimming pared 6 bases from V and 5 bases from J, leaving 16 bases between. CDR3 size: 14 residues. The germline CDR1 and CDR2 sequences are ENHRY and SYGVKD. CDR3 loop: CAIRSGLDHETQYF. As DNA, the CDR3 is TGTGCCATCAGAAGTGGATTGGATCATGAGACCCAGTACTTC.

This clonotype was detected many times. The rearrangement links TRBV30 to TRBJ1-5; D unresolved. CDR1 and CDR2 (germline): GTSNPN, SVGIG (reference sequence). This CDR3 spans 13 amino acids. The germline V and J ends were trimmed by 0 bases and 3 bases, with 6 bases remaining between them. This chain's CDR3 is CAWSVNLNQPQHF. The CDR3 nucleotides are TGTGCCTGGAGTGTGAACCTCAATCAGCCCCAGCATTTT. The variable domain in full, completed from reference TRBV30 and TRBJ1-5, reads SQTIHQWPATLVQPVGSPLSLECTVEGTSNPNLYWYRQAAGRGLQLLFYSVGIGQISSEVPQNLSASRPQDRQFILSSKKLLLSDSGFYLCAWSVNLNQPQHFGDGTRLSIL.

This clonotype was seen ten or more times. This chain connects TRBV5-1 to TRBJ2-6, with TRBD1 matching over 8 bases. CDR3 length: 18 amino acids. V lost 0 bases, J lost 4 bases, and 9 bases stayed unmatched. Germline V gene sequence: CDR1 SGHRS, CDR2 YFSETQ. Here the CDR3 DNA reads TGCGCCAGCAGCTTGGGACAGGGGATCGGCTCCGGGGCCAACGTCCTGACTTTC. Its protein product is CASSLGQGIGSGANVLTF. The full variable domain, completed using reference TRBV5-1 and TRBJ2-6, is KAGVTQTPRYLIKTRGQQVTLSCSPISGHRSVSWYQQTPGQGLQFLFEYFSETQRNKGNFPGRFSGRQFSNSRSEMNVSTLELGDSALYLCASSLGQGIGSGANVLTFGAGSRLTVL.

This clonotype was detected only a few times. A much larger clone is a single base away; this may be a read error. V and J are TRBV3-1 and TRBJ1-2; 8 bases are a match to TRBD1. V trimming: 0 bases; J trimming: 8 bases; junction bases outside the gene matches: 5. This CDR3 contains 14 residues. Germline V gives CDR1 LGHDT, CDR2 YNNKEL (reference sequence). Written as DNA, the CDR3 is TGTGCCAGCAGCCAAGATCCAGGACAGGGAGGCTACACCTTC. Protein sequence: CASSQDPGQGGYTF. Using reference TRBV3-1 and TRBJ1-2 for the parts outside the CDR3, the full variable domain is DTAVSQTPKYLVTQMGNDKSIKCEQNLGHDTMYWYKQDSKKFLKIMFSYNNKELIINETVPNRFSPKSPDKAHLNLHINSLELGDSAVYFCASSQDPGQGGYTFGSGTRLTVV.

This clonotype was seen ten or more times. The genes are TRBV4-1 and TRBJ2-1; D not resolved. The CDR3 is made up of 15 amino acids. V lost 1 base to trimming and J lost 9 bases, with 16 bases between them. Germline V lookup: CDR1 MGHRA, CDR2 YSYEKL. CDR3 bases: TGCGCCAGCAGCCAAGTAGGCATGTCTTGGGGTGAGCAGTTCTTC. Translated, it gives CASSQVGMSWGEQFF.

This clonotype was seen many times. The chain is built from TRBV2 and TRBJ2-5, with TRBD1 as a possible D gene (5 bases). Trimming shortened V by 6 bases and J by 3 bases, and 17 bases separated the two germline ends. The CDR3 totals 15 residues. The germline gives CDR1 SNHLY, CDR2 FYNNEI. This chain's CDR3 is CASSVGDHSKETQYF. Written as DNA, the CDR3 is TGTGCCAGCAGCGTAGGGGATCACTCAAAAGAGACCCAGTACTTC.

The CDR3 DNA reads TGCAGTGCTAGAGGGGGGTGGGGGAACACTGAAGCTTTCTTT. Amino acid sequence: CSARGGWGNTEAFF. V usage is TRBV20-1 and J usage is TRBJ1-1; TRBD1 might be the D (5 bases). The CDR3 contains 14 residues. V lost 1 base, J lost 1 base, and 10 bases lay in between. Per the germline V gene, CDR1 is DFQATT and CDR2 is SNEGSKA (reference sequence).

This clonotype was detected once. This chain uses TRBV20-1 with TRBJ2-2; TRBD1 matches at 9 bases. The CDR3 totals 15 residues. Germline CDR1 is DFQATT and CDR2 is SNEGSKA (reference sequence). Unmatched junction bases numbered 7, after V lost 2 bases and J lost 6 bases. CDR3 bases: TGCAGTGCTAGAACCACAGGGGGCGCCTCCGGGGAGCTGTTTTTT. Its translation is CSARTTGGASGELFF.

This clonotype was counted at least ten times. This chain uses TRBV9 with TRBJ2-2; D is unclear. Trimming cost V 0 bases and J 7 bases, with 4 bases left between them. The CDR3 contains 12 residues. CDR1 is SGDLS, CDR2 YYNGEE, per germline. The CDR3 DNA is TGTGCCAGCAGCGTAGACTACGGGGAGCTGTTTTTT. It translates to CASSVDYGELFF.

This clonotype was observed at least ten times. This chain links TRBV7-2 with TRBJ1-5; D gene ambiguous. The germline CDR1 and CDR2 sequences are SGHTA and FQGNSA. V shed 6 bases and J shed 6 bases, with 15 bases lying between them. The CDR3 has 14 amino acids. CDR3: CASSSRLMSQPQHF. DNA of the CDR3: TGTGCCAGCAGTTCTAGGTTGATGAGTCAGCCCCAGCATTTT.

The V call is TRBV2, the J call TRBJ2-7; D may correspond to TRBD1 or TRBD2 (5 bases each). Germline CDR1 is SNHLY and CDR2 is FYNNEI. The CDR3 is made up of 12 amino acids. The V end was cut by 6 bases, the J end by 8 bases, with 14 bases between. The CDR3 sequence: CASRYGGYQQYF. Written as DNA, the CDR3 is TGTGCCAGCAGGTATGGGGGTTACCAGCAGTACTTC.

This clonotype occurred many times. The DNA for the CDR3 is TGTGCCAGCAGTCGGACCGTCAACTATGGCTACACCTTC. As protein: CASSRTVNYGYTF. V and J are TRBV12-3 or TRBV12-4 and TRBJ1-2; D remains ambiguous. The CDR3 has 13 amino acids. V was pared by 5 bases and J by 2 bases, with 9 bases between.

This clonotype was counted ten times or more. V and J are TRBV20-1 and TRBJ2-5; no clear D gene. This CDR3 has 15 amino acids. Germline CDR1 reads DFQATT; CDR2 reads SNEGSKA (reference sequence). V lost 0 bases to trimming and J lost 3 bases, with 14 bases between them. CDR3 nucleotides: TGCAGTGCTAGAGATGCCTCGGACCAAAAAGAGACCCAGTACTTC. Translated, it gives CSARDASDQKETQYF.

Only one count was recorded for this clonotype. The chain combines TRBV29-1 with TRBJ2-7, with TRBD1 identical over 11 bases. The CDR3 totals 12 residues. The J segment lost 2 bases and the V segment lost 6 bases, leaving 0 bases of the junction unmatched. Germline V gives CDR1 SQVTM, CDR2 ANQGSEA. The chain's CDR3 is CSVGQGAYEQYF. The CDR3, as DNA: TGCAGCGTGGGACAGGGGGCCTACGAGCAGTACTTC.

There are a few counts of this clonotype. The rearrangement joins TRBV5-1 to TRBJ2-7; D is tentatively TRBD1 or TRBD2 (5 bases each). Germline V gene data show CDR1 as SGHRS and CDR2 as YFSETQ. This CDR3 comprises 14 residues. The V and J ends lost 5 bases and 4 bases respectively, with 16 bases between them. The CDR3 is CASRGVSGRYEQYF. In nucleotides, the CDR3 is TGCGCCAGCAGAGGAGTTTCGGGGCGATACGAGCAGTACTTC.

As concerns this clonotype: One end of the junction fails to match germline, which may point to a read error. The chain employs TRBV25-1 and TRBJ1-4; 8 bases align to TRBD1. Germline V gives CDR1 MGHDK, CDR2 SYGVNS. The CDR3 covers 14 residues. CDR3 sequence: CASSEQGASEKLLF. CDR3 bases: TGTGCCAGCAGTGAACAGGGGGCGTCTGAAAAACTGCTTTTT. Based on the CDR3 plus reference TRBV25-1 and TRBJ1-4, the full variable domain is EADIYQTPRYLVIGTGKKITLECSQTMGHDKMYWYQQDPGMELHLIHYSYGVNSTEKGDLSSESTVSRIRTEHFPLTLESARPSHTSQYLCASSEQGASEKLLFGSGTQLSVL.

This clonotype occurred many times. The CDR3 nucleotides read TGCAGTGCTGGGACTAGCGGGAGGTTGGAGCAGTTCTTC. Amino acid sequence: CSAGTSGRLEQFF. This chain uses TRBV20-1 with TRBJ2-1, with TRBD2 matching over 15 bases. Germline V gene data show CDR1 as DFQATT and CDR2 as SNEGSKA (reference sequence). V lost 5 bases to trimming and J lost 10 bases; unmatched junction nucleotides: 3. This CDR3 spans 13 amino acids.

On this clonotype: This clone may be a read error of a much larger clone one base away. The chain employs TRBV19 and TRBJ2-1; 7 bases match TRBD1. The V segment lost 10 bases and the J segment 13 bases; nucleotides outside the gene matches: 10. The CDR3 is 11 amino acids. Germline V CDR1 and CDR2: LNHDA, SQIVND (reference sequence). The chain's CDR3 is CATYRGGDQFF. The CDR3 bases are TGTGCCACCTACAGGGGCGGTGATCAGTTCTTC.

Remarks on this clonotype: One end of the junction does not line up with germline, which may come from a read error. The genes are TRBV7-9 and TRBJ2-7, with TRBD1 identical over 7 bases. This CDR3 is built from 16 residues. Per germline, CDR1 SEHNR and CDR2 FQNEAQ (reference sequence). As DNA, the CDR3 is TGTGCCAGCAGCCGAACCCGGACAGGCAGCCCGGGCGAGAAGTACTTC. Residues: CASSRTRTGSPGEKYF.

This clonotype was observed a few times. The V and J genes are TRBV29-1 and TRBJ2-7, with TRBD1 identical over 10 bases. Trimming removed 7 bases from V and 3 bases from J; junction bases left unmatched: 9. The length of the CDR3 is 14 residues. Germline values: CDR1 SQVTM, CDR2 ANQGSEA. The CDR3 nucleotides are TGCAGCGCTAGTTCCGGGACAGGGGACTACGAGCAGTACTTC. Its translation: CSASSGTGDYEQYF.

This clonotype was detected many times. The V call is TRBV6-5, the J call TRBJ1-2, with D possibly TRBD1 on 6 matching bases. The V gene lost 5 bases and the J gene lost 4 bases, with 17 bases spanning the gap. The CDR3 extends over 15 amino acids. Germline CDR1 MNHEY, CDR2 SVGAGI. The CDR3 protein is CASSHRTVGLYGYTF. CDR3 nucleotides: TGTGCCAGCAGTCACCGGACAGTGGGCCTCTATGGCTACACCTTC.

This clonotype was seen repeatedly, ten times or more. The chain has TRBV9 and TRBJ1-2, with TRBD1 as a possible D gene (6 bases). The CDR3 consists of 16 residues. Germline lookup yields CDR1 SGDLS and CDR2 YYNGEE. V lost 2 bases to trimming and J lost 2 bases, with 16 bases between them. The CDR3 is CASSVGDGGANYGYTF. The CDR3 DNA sequence: TGTGCCAGCAGCGTGGGGGACGGGGGGGCCAACTATGGCTACACCTTC.

This clonotype occurred many times. The gene calls are TRBV30 and TRBJ1-5; D unclear. Per germline, CDR1 GTSNPN and CDR2 SVGIG (reference sequence). The CDR3 consists of 13 residues. Deletions cut 0 bases from V and 10 bases from J, with 13 bases between. The CDR3 spells CAWSVGSGFPQHF. In DNA form, the CDR3 reads TGTGCCTGGAGTGTCGGTTCGGGGTTCCCCCAGCATTTT.

This clonotype was seen repeatedly, ten times or more. The rearrangement uses TRBV6-6 and TRBJ2-5; possibly TRBD1 for D (5 bases). Trimming took 6 bases from V and 4 from J, leaving 18 bases between them. Germline V CDR1 and CDR2: MNHNY, SVGAGI (reference sequence). The CDR3 is made up of 15 amino acids. CDR3 loop: CASSATVGLGETQYF. The CDR3 DNA reads as TGTGCCAGCAGCGCGACAGTGGGGTTGGGAGAGACCCAGTACTTC.